Below are 14 T cell receptor beta chains sequenced from a single sample in a study of human T cells and chemical hapten exposure (dated by TCRdb to the early 2020s). The sample's time point label, decoded: patch test 2, 6 weeks after DPC sensitization. The sample's treatment or condition label is to be understood as: therapeutic diphenylcyclopropenone sensitization with weekly scalp DPC. The library relied on RACE. The sequencer listed for this sample is NextSeq 500. TCRdb reprocessed the public reads (quality trimming at Q25 with fastp, clone calling with MiXCR) and kept in-frame beta chains. For every CDR3 protein sequence, its rows merge into one entry that carries the most common genes and DNA. The table for this sample lists 95,000 or so distinct CDR3 sequences; around 10% of them were counted only once. The ten largest account for about 3% of the sample. Material: whole blood, obtained in connection with sensitization to the hapten diphenylcyclopropenone (DPC). The receptors were sampled from a woman aged 40 to 50 with alopecia areata. Some clones in this sample may be carry-over from other donors' samples.

In its sample, this clonotype was seen many times. This chain uses TRBV29-1 with TRBJ2-2; TRBD2 aligns across 10 bases. Looked up from germline, CDR1 is SQVTM and CDR2 is ANQGSEA. This CDR3 spans 14 amino acids. V shed 6 bases, J shed 3 bases, and the junction held 4 bases outside the gene matches. CDR3: CSVTSGIDTGELFF. Written as DNA, the CDR3 is TGCAGCGTCACTAGCGGGATTGACACCGGGGAGCTGTTTTTT.

This clonotype was seen at least ten times. The rearrangement joins TRBV12-3 or TRBV12-4 to TRBJ1-5; D is undetermined. Trimming took off 3 bases at V and 0 bases at J, with 15 bases between the two ends. The length of the CDR3 is 17 residues. The CDR3 spells CASSFSRIVNSNQPQHF. The CDR3 DNA is TGTGCCAGCAGTTTTAGTCGTATAGTTAATAGCAATCAGCCCCAGCATTTT.

This clonotype was counted ten times or more. The rearrangement joins TRBV9 to TRBJ2-2; 10 bases map to TRBD2. Germline CDR1 SGDLS, CDR2 YYNGEE. J lost 3 bases, V lost 10 bases, and 6 bases had no gene match. The CDR3 length is 14 residues. CDR3 region: CAGSGGPYTGELFF. The CDR3 DNA sequence: TGTGCCGGTAGCGGGGGGCCCTACACCGGGGAGCTGTTTTTT.

This clonotype was picked up a small number of times. The chain recombines TRBV5-5 with TRBJ2-7; TRBD1 matches 10 bases. The CDR3 consists of 16 residues. Looked up from germline, CDR1 is SGHKS and CDR2 is YYEKEE (reference sequence). V trimming: 4 bases; J trimming: 5 bases; junction bases outside the gene matches: 12. CDR3 sequence reads: CASSPRGTGAVHEQYF. CDR3 nucleotide sequence: TGTGCCAGCAGCCCGAGGGGGACAGGGGCCGTCCACGAGCAGTACTTC.

This clonotype was observed at least ten times. The rearrangement joins TRBV12-5 to TRBJ2-5; TRBD2 matches 8 bases. CDR3 length equals 15 residues. J was trimmed by 5 bases and V by 7 bases; bases with no gene match: 12. The germline CDR1 and CDR2 sequences are LGHNT and FRNRAP. CDR3 sequence reads: CASAPKRGYGETQYF. The CDR3 bases are TGTGCTAGTGCCCCGAAGCGGGGGTACGGGGAGACCCAGTACTTC.

The chain carries TRBV23-1 and TRBJ2-4; tentative D call: TRBD2 (5 bases). TRBV23-1 has ORF status, its function being uncertain. The CDR3 runs 18 residues. V was trimmed by 7 bases and J by 0 bases, leaving 22 bases between them. The CDR3 protein is CASIGSLVNCLAKNIQYF. As DNA, the CDR3 is TGCGCCAGCATTGGGAGTCTTGTTAACTGCCTAGCCAAAAACATTCAGTACTTC.

This clonotype has a handful of counts. The chain couples TRBV24-1 to TRBJ2-7, with D tentatively TRBD1 or TRBD2 (5 bases each). V gave up 7 bases and J gave up 4 bases, with 10 bases separating them. CDR3 length: 12 residues. Germline-derived CDR1 and CDR2 are KGHDR and SFDVKD. The CDR3 DNA follows: TGTGCCACCAGCCGAGGGGCATACGAGCAGTACTTC. It codes for CATSRGAYEQYF.

CDR3 in amino acids: CAWSDAHYGYTF. CDR3 DNA: TGTGCCTGGAGCGACGCTCACTATGGCTACACCTTC. The V call is TRBV30, the J call TRBJ1-2; D call uncertain. Trimming removed 3 bases at V and 3 bases at J, with 8 bases between. Germline V gene data show CDR1 as GTSNPN and CDR2 as SVGIG (reference sequence). The CDR3 covers 12 residues.

This clonotype was detected many times. The chain combines TRBV27 with TRBJ1-2; maybe TRBD1 (6 bases). In germline, CDR1 is MNHEY, CDR2 SMNVEV (reference sequence). The CDR3 totals 15 residues. V lost 2 bases and J 4 bases, leaving 14 bases between the germline ends. CDR3 sequence reads: CASSLKPGDAYGYTF. The CDR3 nucleotides read TGTGCCAGCAGTTTAAAACCAGGGGACGCCTATGGCTACACCTTC.

The chain employs TRBV3-1 and TRBJ1-5; no clear D gene. Germline lookup yields CDR1 LGHDT and CDR2 YNNKEL (reference sequence). Trimming cost V 1 base and J 6 bases, with 10 bases left between them. CDR3 length equals 14 residues. The CDR3 nucleotides read TGTGCCAGCAGCCAAGTTGGATCAGGTCAGCCCCAGCATTTT. Its protein product is CASSQVGSGQPQHF. The full variable domain, its missing parts supplied by reference TRBV3-1 and TRBJ1-5, is DTAVSQTPKYLVTQMGNDKSIKCEQNLGHDTMYWYKQDSKKFLKIMFSYNNKELIINETVPNRFSPKSPDKAHLNLHINSLELGDSAVYFCASSQVGSGQPQHFGDGTRLSIL.

The table lists this clonotype with a few counts. The chain combines TRBV4-2 with TRBJ2-3; a possible D gene is TRBD1 (7 bases). Germline CDR1 reads LGHNA; CDR2 reads YNFKEQ. The length of the CDR3 is 18 residues. V lost 0 bases, J lost 0 bases, and 16 bases lay in between. The CDR3 DNA reads TGTGCCAGCAGCCAAGACTACCGGCGGGACAGCAGCACAGATACGCAGTATTTT. Protein sequence: CASSQDYRRDSSTDTQYF.

This clonotype appeared many times. The chain employs TRBV20-1 and TRBJ2-5; TRBD1 matches 8 bases. With 4 bases clipped from V and 3 bases from J, the junction kept 7 bases outside the gene matches. This CDR3 is built from 14 residues. Germline V gene data show CDR1 as DFQATT and CDR2 as SNEGSKA (reference sequence). CDR3 amino acids: CSATSQGAEETQYF. CDR3 nucleotide sequence: TGCAGTGCTACCAGCCAGGGGGCAGAAGAGACCCAGTACTTC.

This clonotype showed up many times. This sequence joins TRBV18 and TRBJ2-7; no clear D gene. Looked up from germline, CDR1 is KGHSH and CDR2 is LQKENI. CDR3 length equals 12 residues. The ends were cut back, 6 bases at V and 6 bases at J, with 12 bases in the middle. The CDR3 loop is CASSVNSREQYF. The CDR3 coding sequence is TGTGCCAGCTCGGTAAATAGCCGCGAGCAGTACTTC.

The chain uses TRBV20-1 and TRBJ2-7; 9 positions match TRBD1. Germline values: CDR1 DFQATT, CDR2 SNEGSKA (reference sequence). The CDR3 totals 14 residues. After removal of 6 bases from V and 5 bases from J, the junction contained 11 bases not matched to a gene. In DNA, the CDR3 is TGCAGTGCAGAACGACAGGGGGTGGTCAACGAGCAGTACTTC. Protein: CSAERQGVVNEQYF.